The rows below give T cell receptor beta chains drawn from one sample of a study of blood T cells in healthy people across ages. TCRdb reanalysed the 5' RACE reads using MiXCR and keeps one entry per CDR3 protein. The sample lists approximately 1.5 million distinct CDR3 sequences; 40% to 45% were seen once. The sample comprised blood. These TCRs come from a young woman in good health. Both conserved end residues are part of each CDR3. D genes are given only for firm matches. Not all rows give a size; the values are once, few, many and, for expanded clones, a class.

TRBJ2-3 TRBV4-3 - - TGCGCCAGCAGCCAAGAGTTCCGGGAAGAGGGTCTAGATAGCACAGATACGCGGTATTTT CASSQEFREEGLDSTDTRYF
TRBJ1-5 TRBV11-3 few TRBD1 TGTGCCAGCAGCGCCTCCGGGACAGGGCACTATAGCAATCAGCCCCAGCATTTT CASSASGTGHYSNQPQHF
TRBJ2-1 TRBV19 few TRBD2 TGTGCCAGTAGTGCGGACCCACCGGGACTAGCGGGCTACAATGAGCAGTTCTTC CASSADPPGLAGYNEQFF
TRBJ2-5 TRBV3-1 - - TGTACCAGCAGCCAAGATTTGGGCAGGGGTCAAGAGACCCAGTACTTC CTSSQDLGRGQETQYF
TRBJ2-1 TRBV7-4 - TRBD2 TGTGCCAGCAGCTTAGCGGCTAGCGGGGGGGCCACGTACAATGAGCAGTTCTTC CASSLAASGGATYNEQFF
TRBJ2-7 TRBV6-5 few - TGTGCCAGCAGCCTACTCGGGGGGCCGAGCAACTACGAGCAGTACTTC CASSLLGGPSNYEQYF
TRBJ2-3 TRBV4-2 - TRBD2 TGTGCCAGCAGCCAGACTAGCGGGAGGGACACAGATACGCAGTATTTT CASSQTSGRDTDTQYF
TRBJ1-5 TRBV27 - - TGTGCCAGCAGTCGGAGGGGGGTCAATCAGCCCCAGCATTTT CASSRRGVNQPQHF
TRBJ2-3 TRBV9 few TRBD2 TGTGCCAGCAGCGTAGCTAGTTCGGGACTAGCGGTACTTAGCACAGATACGCAGTATTTT CASSVASSGLAVLSTDTQYF
TRBJ1-1 TRBV30 - - TGTGCCCGTCGTGACCGGGGCACTGAAGCTTTCTTT CARRDRGTEAFF
TRBJ2-1 TRBV27 - - TGCGCCAGCAGTTTAAAAGGCCCCTACGAGCAGTTCTTC CASSLKGPYEQFF
TRBJ2-7 TRBV4-2 - - TGTGCCAGCAGCCACCTACTAGTTTCCTACGAGCAGTACTTC CASSHLLVSYEQYF
TRBJ2-3 TRBV20-1 few - TGCAGTGCCCTCTACGGGGATACGCAGTATTTT CSALYGDTQYF
TRBJ1-2 TRBV2 - - TGTGCCAGCAGGGAGACAGGTATCGACGGCTACACCTTC CASRETGIDGYTF
TRBJ2-3 TRBV20-1 few TRBD2 TGCAGTGCTAGAGCCCTCCGCCTAGCGGGCACAGATACGCAGTATTTT CSARALRLAGTDTQYF
TRBJ2-1 TRBV7-8 few - TGTGCCAGCGTCGCGGGACGGTGGGCTGGCAATGAGCAGTTCTTC CASVAGRWAGNEQFF
TRBJ2-1 TRBV11-2 - - TGTGCCAGCAGCTCCGCTCCATGGGGCTCCTACAATGAGCAGTTCTTC CASSSAPWGSYNEQFF
TRBJ1-1 TRBV29-1 few - TGCAGCGTTGCCAGGGGCCTGACCTCGAACACTGAAGCTTTCTTT CSVARGLTSNTEAFF
TRBJ2-7 TRBV7-3 - TRBD2 TGTGTCAGCAGCCCAAGCGGGACCAGCGAGCAGTACTTC CVSSPSGTSEQYF
TRBJ1-1 TRBV30 - - TGTGCCTGGATCTCCCGGTTAGCCATGAACACTGAAGCTTTCTTT CAWISRLAMNTEAFF
TRBJ2-7 TRBV6-1 - - TGTGCCAGCAGTGGTCCGCACGAGCAGTACTTC CASSGPHEQYF
TRBJ2-1 TRBV11-1 - TRBD2 TGTGCCAGCCGTCCCATGGCGGGGGACAATGAGCAGTTCTTC CASRPMAGDNEQFF
TRBJ2-1 TRBV6-1 few TRBD2 TGTGCCAGCAGTAGGACTAGCGGGGTTAGCGAGCAGTTCTTC CASSRTSGVSEQFF
TRBJ1-5 TRBV5-5 - - TGTGCCAGCAGCATGTCAGGGAGCGCAGGTACTCAGCCCCAGCATTTT CASSMSGSAGTQPQHF
TRBJ1-2 TRBV20-1 few - TGCAGTGCTAGGGCGGGTCCTAACTATGGCTACACCTTC CSARAGPNYGYTF
TRBJ2-1 TRBV27 - - TGTGCCAGCAGTTTATCGAGGGGCACGGGTGAGCAGTTCTTC CASSLSRGTGEQFF
TRBJ2-7 TRBV20-1 few TRBD1 TGCAGTGCTAGAGATACAGGGGGAGCGTACGAGCAGTACTTC CSARDTGGAYEQYF
TRBJ2-2 TRBV30 - - TGTGCCTGGGGCGGACAGAACACCGGGGAGCTGTTTTTT CAWGGQNTGELFF
TRBJ2-3 TRBV5-1 once TRBD1 TGCGCCAGCCATGCCGGGACAGGGGTCACAGATACGCAGTATTTT CASHAGTGVTDTQYF
TRBJ2-5 TRBV29-1 few - TGCAGCTCCACTGACAGCAACCTAAAAGAGACCCAGTACTTC CSSTDSNLKETQYF
TRBJ2-1 TRBV6-1 many TRBD2 TGTGCCAGCAGTGAAGCCGCGACTAGCGGGTTCTACAATGAGCAGTTCTTC CASSEAATSGFYNEQFF
TRBJ1-5 TRBV11-2 - - TGTGCCAGCAGCTTAAGACCAGCGGGCAATCAGCCCCAGCATTTT CASSLRPAGNQPQHF
TRBJ1-4 TRBV3-1 few - TGTGCCAGCAGCCAAATAACAGGTGGCGAAAAACTGTTTTTT CASSQITGGEKLFF
TRBJ2-7 TRBV27 - - TGTGCCAGCAGTCCAGGGTCCCGGACCTACGAGCAGTACTTC CASSPGSRTYEQYF
TRBJ2-3 TRBV27 - TRBD2 TGTGCCAGCAGTACCTGGGAGGGAGATACGCAGTATTTT CASSTWEGDTQYF
TRBJ2-7 TRBV4-2 few TRBD2 TGTGCCAGCAGCCAAGATCGCGGGAGTGGGTACGAGCAGTACTTC CASSQDRGSGYEQYF
TRBJ2-1 TRBV6-1 - TRBD2 TGTGCCAGCAGCCCTTCCTTAGCGGGAGGGGTTTACAATGAGCAGTTCTTC CASSPSLAGGVYNEQFF
TRBJ2-5 TRBV2 many TRBD1 TGTGCCAGCAGCGAAACAGGGGGCGAGAACAATGAGCAGTACTTC CASSETGGENNEQYF
TRBJ1-6 TRBV7-2 - - TGTGCCAGCAGGCCTCGGGTCGGCTCCTATAATTCACCCCTCCACTTT CASRPRVGSYNSPLHF
TRBJ1-1 TRBV12-3/TRBV12-4 - - TGTGCCAGCAGCCACGAGGGGGTTGCTTTCTTT CASSHEGVAFF
TRBJ1-2 TRBV6-2/TRBV6-3 - - TGTGCCAGCAGTTACTACGAAGGGTCGGTCTATGGCTACACCTTC CASSYYEGSVYGYTF
TRBJ2-7 TRBV15 - - TGTGCCACCAGACAACGACCAGACTACGAGCAGTACTTC CATRQRPDYEQYF
TRBJ2-5 TRBV7-6 few TRBD1 TGTGCCAGCAGCTTAGGATCCTTCCGGGACAGGAAAGAGACCCAGTACTTC CASSLGSFRDRKETQYF
TRBJ1-6 TRBV13 once - TGTGCCAGCAGCACGCTCCAAGGCGGGAGTTCACCCCTCCACTTT CASSTLQGGSSPLHF
TRBJ1-4 TRBV11-2 - - TGTGCCAGCAGAGCGGGAGCAACTAATGAAAAACTGTTTTTT CASRAGATNEKLFF
TRBJ2-7 TRBV12-3/TRBV12-4 - TRBD2 TGTGCCAGCAGTCTAATTAGCGGGCCGTACGAGCAGTACTTC CASSLISGPYEQYF
TRBJ2-1 TRBV25-1 - - TGTGCCAGCAGTGACGACCCCGAGCAGTTCTTC CASSDDPEQFF
TRBJ2-1 TRBV14 once TRBD2 TGTGCCAGCAGCCAAGGCACTAGCGGGTTCTACAATGAGCAGTTCTTC CASSQGTSGFYNEQFF
TRBJ1-2 TRBV29-1 - - TGCAGCGTTGAAGATAAAGGAGGGAACCTTAGCTATGGCTACACCTTC CSVEDKGGNLSYGYTF
TRBJ1-2 TRBV29-1 - - TGCAGCGTTGAAGATCGGGCAGGTCTTGGCTACACCTTC CSVEDRAGLGYTF
TRBJ2-7 TRBV4-1 few - TGCGCCAGCAGCCAGGAAGGCCGGGACATCGGGTTCTACGAGCAGTACTTC CASSQEGRDIGFYEQYF
TRBJ1-2 TRBV4-3 - - TGCGCCAGCAGCCAAGAGCCCGGGGGGCTGGTCTATGGCTACACCTTC CASSQEPGGLVYGYTF
TRBJ2-1 TRBV11-2 few TRBD2 TGTGCCAGCAGCTCCTACCGGACTAGCGGGGGGCCCTACAATGAGCAGTTCTTC CASSSYRTSGGPYNEQFF
TRBJ1-2 TRBV6-1 few TRBD1 TGTGCCAGCCGCGGACAGGAGTTCTATGGCTACACCTTC CASRGQEFYGYTF
TRBJ2-1 TRBV6-5 many TRBD2 TGTGCCAGCAGCTCCGGGACTAGAGTAAATGAGCAGTTCTTC CASSSGTRVNEQFF
TRBJ2-7 TRBV11-2 - TRBD2 TGTGCCAGCAGCCACGGACTAGCTGAGTACGAGCAGTACTTC CASSHGLAEYEQYF
TRBJ1-5 TRBV20-1 few TRBD1 TGCAGTGCTCCGGACAGGGCCAGTAATCAGCCCCAGCATTTT CSAPDRASNQPQHF